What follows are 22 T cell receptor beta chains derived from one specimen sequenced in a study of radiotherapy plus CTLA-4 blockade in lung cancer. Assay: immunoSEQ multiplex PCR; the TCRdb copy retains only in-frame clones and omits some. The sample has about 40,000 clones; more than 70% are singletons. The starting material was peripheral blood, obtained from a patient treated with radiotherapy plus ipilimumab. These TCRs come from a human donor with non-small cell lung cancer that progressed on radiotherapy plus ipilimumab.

The CDR3 DNA reads as TGTGCCAGCAGCTTAGTCGGTGACAGGGGGCTTGAAAAACTGTTTTTT. Translation: CASSLVGDRGLEKLFF. V and J are TRBV7-2 and TRBJ1-4; 10 nucleotides line up with TRBD1. V dropped 1 base and J dropped 7; count of bases not matched to a gene: 6. Germline V CDR1 and CDR2: SGHTA, FQGNSA. This CDR3 contains 16 residues.

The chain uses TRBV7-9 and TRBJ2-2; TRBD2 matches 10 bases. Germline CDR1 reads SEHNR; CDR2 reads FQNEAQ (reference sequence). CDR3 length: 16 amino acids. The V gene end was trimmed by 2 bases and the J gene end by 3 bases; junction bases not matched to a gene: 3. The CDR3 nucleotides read TGTGCCAGCAGCTTAACTACTAGCGGGGACACCGGGGAGCTGTTTTTT. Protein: CASSLTTSGDTGELFF.

The CDR3 DNA reads TGTGCCAGCAGCCCGGGGGGCGCAGGGAAGATTGGCACTGAAGCTTTCTTT. Translated, it gives CASSPGGAGKIGTEAFF. The chain carries TRBV5-4 and TRBJ1-1; maybe TRBD1 (6 bases). Trimming stripped 4 bases from V and 4 bases from J, with 23 bases between. The CDR3 length is 17 residues. Germline CDR1 and CDR2: SGHNT and YYREEE (reference sequence).

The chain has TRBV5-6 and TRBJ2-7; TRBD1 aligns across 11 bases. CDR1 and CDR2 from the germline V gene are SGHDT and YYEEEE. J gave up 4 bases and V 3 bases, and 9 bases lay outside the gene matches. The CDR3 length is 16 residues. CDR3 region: CASSWGAGTGGYEQYF. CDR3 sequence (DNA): TGTGCCAGCAGCTGGGGGGCCGGGACAGGGGGTTACGAGCAGTACTTC.

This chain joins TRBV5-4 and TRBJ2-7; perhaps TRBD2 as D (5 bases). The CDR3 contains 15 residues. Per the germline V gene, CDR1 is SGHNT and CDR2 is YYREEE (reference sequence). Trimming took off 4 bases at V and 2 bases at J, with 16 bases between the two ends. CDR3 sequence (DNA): TGTGCCAGCAGCAAGGAAGGGAGTAGGCCCTACGAGCAGTACTTC. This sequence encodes CASSKEGSRPYEQYF.

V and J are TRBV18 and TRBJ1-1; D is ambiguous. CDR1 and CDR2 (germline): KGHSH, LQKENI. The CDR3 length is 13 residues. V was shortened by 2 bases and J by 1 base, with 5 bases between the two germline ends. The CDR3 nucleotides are TGTGCCAGCTCACCAGGGAGGAACACTGAAGCTTTCTTT. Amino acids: CASSPGRNTEAFF. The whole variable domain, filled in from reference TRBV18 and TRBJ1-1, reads NAGVMQNPRHLVRRRGQEARLRCSPMKGHSHVYWYRQLPEEGLKFMVYLQKENIIDESGMPKERFSAEFPKEGPSILRIQQVVRGDSAAYFCASSPGRNTEAFFGQGTRLTVV.

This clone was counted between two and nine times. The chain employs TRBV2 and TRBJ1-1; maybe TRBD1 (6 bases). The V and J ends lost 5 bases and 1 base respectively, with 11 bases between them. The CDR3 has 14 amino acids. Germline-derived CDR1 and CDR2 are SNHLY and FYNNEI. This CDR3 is CASSNRVENTEAFF. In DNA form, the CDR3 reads TGTGCCAGCAGTAACAGGGTGGAGAACACTGAAGCTTTCTTT.

CDR3 coding DNA: TGTGCCAGCAGCTTGTCGGTGGCGGGGCCCCTCTACGAGCAGTACTTC. Translation: CASSLSVAGPLYEQYF. The chain is built from TRBV7-2 and TRBJ2-7; D might be TRBD2 (6 bases). Per the germline V gene, CDR1 is SGHTA and CDR2 is FQGNSA. V lost 3 bases and J 3 bases, leaving 18 bases between the germline ends. This CDR3 is built from 16 residues.

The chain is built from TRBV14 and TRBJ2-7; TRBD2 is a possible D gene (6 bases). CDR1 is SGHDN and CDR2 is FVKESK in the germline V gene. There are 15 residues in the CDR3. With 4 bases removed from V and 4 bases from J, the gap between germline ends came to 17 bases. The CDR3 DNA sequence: TGTGCCAGCAGCCCAAGCGGGCCCCACCTTTACGAGCAGTACTTC. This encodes CASSPSGPHLYEQYF. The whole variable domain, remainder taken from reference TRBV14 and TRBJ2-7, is EAGVTQFPSHSVIEKGQTVTLRCDPISGHDNLYWYRRVMGKEIKFLLHFVKESKQDESGMPNNRFLAERTGGTYSTLKVQPAELEDSGVYFCASSPSGPHLYEQYFGPGTRLTVT.

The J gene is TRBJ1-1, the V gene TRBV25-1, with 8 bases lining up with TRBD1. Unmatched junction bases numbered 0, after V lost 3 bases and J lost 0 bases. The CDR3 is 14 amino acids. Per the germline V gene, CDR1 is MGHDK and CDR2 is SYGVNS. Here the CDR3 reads CASSETGVNTEAFF. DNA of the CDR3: TGTGCCAGCAGTGAGACAGGGGTGAACACTGAAGCTTTCTTT.

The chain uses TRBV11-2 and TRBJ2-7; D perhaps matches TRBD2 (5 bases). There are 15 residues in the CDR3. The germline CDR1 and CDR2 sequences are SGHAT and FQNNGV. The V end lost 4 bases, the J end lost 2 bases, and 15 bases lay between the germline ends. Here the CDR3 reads CASSSLQTIPYEQYF. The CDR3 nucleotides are TGTGCCAGCAGCTCCCTACAGACTATACCCTACGAGCAGTACTTC.

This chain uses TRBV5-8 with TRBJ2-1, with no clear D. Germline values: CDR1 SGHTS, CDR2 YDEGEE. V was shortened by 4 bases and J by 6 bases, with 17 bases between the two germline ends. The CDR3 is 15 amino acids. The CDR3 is CASSQDITRTNEQFF. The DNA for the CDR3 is TGTGCCAGCAGCCAAGACATTACAAGAACCAATGAGCAGTTCTTC.

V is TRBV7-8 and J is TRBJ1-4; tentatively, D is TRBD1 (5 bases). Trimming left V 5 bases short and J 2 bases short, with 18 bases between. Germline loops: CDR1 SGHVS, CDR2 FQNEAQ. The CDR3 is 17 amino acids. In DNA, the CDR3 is TGTGCCAGCAGCCTCGGGGCGGGGCGCTTCACTAATGAAAAACTGTTTTTT. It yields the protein CASSLGAGRFTNEKLFF.

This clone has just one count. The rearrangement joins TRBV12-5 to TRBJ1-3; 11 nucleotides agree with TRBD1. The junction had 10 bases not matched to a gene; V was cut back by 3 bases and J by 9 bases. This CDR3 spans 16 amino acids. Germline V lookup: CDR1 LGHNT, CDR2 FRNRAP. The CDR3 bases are TGTGCTAGTGGTTTCCCGGGACAGGGGGGCCGGGGCACCATATATTTT. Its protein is CASGFPGQGGRGTIYF. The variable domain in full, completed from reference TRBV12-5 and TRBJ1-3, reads DARVTQTPRHKVTEMGQEVTMRCQPILGHNTVFWYRQTMMQGLELLAYFRNRAPLDDSGMPKDRFSAEMPDATLATLKIQPSEPRDSAVYFCASGFPGQGGRGTIYFGEGSWLTVV.

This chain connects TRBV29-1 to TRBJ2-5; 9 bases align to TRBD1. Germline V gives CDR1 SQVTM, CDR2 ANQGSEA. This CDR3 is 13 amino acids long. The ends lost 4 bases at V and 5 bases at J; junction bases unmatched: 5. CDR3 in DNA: TGCAGCGTTGCACAGGGGGCGGGGGAGACCCAGTACTTC. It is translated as CSVAQGAGETQYF. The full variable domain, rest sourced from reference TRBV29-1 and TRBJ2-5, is SAVISQKPSRDICQRGTSLTIQCQVDSQVTMMFWYRQQPGQSLTLIATANQGSEATYESGFVIDKFPISRPNLTFSTLTVSNMSPEDSSIYLCSVAQGAGETQYFGPGTRLLVL.

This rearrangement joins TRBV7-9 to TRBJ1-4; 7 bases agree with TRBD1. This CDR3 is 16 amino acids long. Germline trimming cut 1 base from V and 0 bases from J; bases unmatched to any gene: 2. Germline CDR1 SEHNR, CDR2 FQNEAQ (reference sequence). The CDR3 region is CASSLGTGATNEKLFF. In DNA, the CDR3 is TGTGCCAGCAGCTTAGGCACAGGGGCAACTAATGAAAAACTGTTTTTT.

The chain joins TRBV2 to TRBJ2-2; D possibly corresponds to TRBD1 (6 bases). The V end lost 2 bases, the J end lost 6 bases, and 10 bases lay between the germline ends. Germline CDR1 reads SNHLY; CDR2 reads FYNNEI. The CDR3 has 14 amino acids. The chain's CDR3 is CASSEIGGAGELFF. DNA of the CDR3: TGTGCCAGCAGTGAAATAGGGGGAGCCGGGGAGCTGTTTTTT.

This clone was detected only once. The CDR3 loop reads CASSRGEGSYNEQFF. CDR3 nucleotides: TGTGCCAGCTCCCGAGGAGAAGGATCCTACAATGAGCAGTTCTTC. The rearrangement links TRBV18 to TRBJ2-1; D is unresolved. CDR1 and CDR2 from the germline V gene are KGHSH and LQKENI. V lost 6 bases, J lost 1 base, and 13 bases lay in between. The CDR3 contains 15 residues.

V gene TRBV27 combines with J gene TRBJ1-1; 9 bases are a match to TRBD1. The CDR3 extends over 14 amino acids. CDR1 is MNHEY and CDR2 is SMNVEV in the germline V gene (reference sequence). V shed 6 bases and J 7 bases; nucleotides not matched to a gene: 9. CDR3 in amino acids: CASSQRTGEGEAFF. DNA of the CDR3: TGTGCCAGCAGCCAAAGGACAGGGGAGGGTGAAGCTTTCTTT.

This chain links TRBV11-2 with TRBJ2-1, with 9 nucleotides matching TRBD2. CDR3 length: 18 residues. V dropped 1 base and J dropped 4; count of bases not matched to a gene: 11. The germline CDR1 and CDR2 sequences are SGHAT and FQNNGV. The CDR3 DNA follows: TGTGCCAGCAGCTTAGCGGGTAGCGGGGGCCGCCTTTACAATGAGCAGTTCTTC. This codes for CASSLAGSGGRLYNEQFF.

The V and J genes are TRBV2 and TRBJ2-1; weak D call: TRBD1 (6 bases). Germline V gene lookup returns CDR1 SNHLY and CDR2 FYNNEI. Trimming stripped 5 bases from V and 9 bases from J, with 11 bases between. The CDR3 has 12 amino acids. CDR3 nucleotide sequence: TGTGCCAGCAGTAGTATGGGGGCTGAGCAGTTCTTC. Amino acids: CASSSMGAEQFF.

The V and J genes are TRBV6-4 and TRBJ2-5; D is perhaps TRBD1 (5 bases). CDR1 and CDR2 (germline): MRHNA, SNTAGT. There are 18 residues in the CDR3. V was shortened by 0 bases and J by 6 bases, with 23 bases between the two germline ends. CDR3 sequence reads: CASSDSGLKGVMVKTQYF. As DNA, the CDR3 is TGTGCCAGCAGTGACTCTGGCCTGAAAGGGGTGATGGTAAAGACCCAGTACTTC.